The rows below give T cell receptor beta chains drawn from one sample of a study of shared clonotypes between healthy human individuals. Libraries were prepared by immunoSEQ multiplex PCR; TCRdb keeps only in-frame clonotypes and omits some of them. The table has approximately 88,000 clones, approximately 75% seen once. Sequencing was done on a sample of memory CD8+ T cells sorted from blood. The receptors were sampled from a man aged 25-45 years in good health. CDR3s include the opening cysteine and the closing phenylalanine or tryptophan.

>TRBV5-1|TRBJ2-2
CASSLAGPPNTGELFF
>TRBV5-5|TRBJ2-1
CASSLLGSRDTEQFF
>TRBV7-6|TRBJ2-2
CASSYQQGARNTGELFF
>TRBV11-2|TRBJ2-2
CASSLVTSFGELFF
>TRBV10-3|TRBJ2-1
CAISVLATTDNEQFF
>TRBV10-2|TRBJ1-2
CASSPDRVSGYTF
>TRBV2|TRBJ1-1
CASSEMGQVSTEAFF
>TRBV7-8|TRBJ1-1
CASSRRVENTEAFF
>TRBV25-1|TRBJ1-1
CASSRGQGNTEAFF
>TRBV4-1|TRBJ1-1
CASSLLIGPNTEAFF
>TRBV10-1|TRBJ2-3
CASSETIGESTDTQYF
>TRBV2|TRBJ2-1
CASSVGLASDEQFF
>TRBV19|TRBJ2-7
CASSIAGGSYEQYF
>TRBV7-9|TRBJ2-3
CASSQNRAATDTQYF
>TRBV13|TRBJ2-6
CASSLRSGANVLTF
>TRBV6-1|TRBJ1-1
CASLRWGGTEAFF
>TRBV5-1|TRBJ2-3
CASSLEGLAGGPDTQYF
>TRBV7-8|TRBJ1-5
CASSLVGQVDWGNQPQHF
>TRBV19|TRBJ1-1
CASSIPTRNQEAFF
>TRBV4-2|TRBJ1-5
CASSPSRQGRQPQHF
>TRBV10-2|TRBJ2-3
CASSGLAGGLGTDTQYF
>TRBV7-6|TRBJ2-2
CASRSGLAGVRELFF
>TRBV5-6|TRBJ2-7
CASSLAAGLAGASTYEQYF
>TRBV28|TRBJ1-2
CASSPFTGRFSRYGYTF
>TRBV4-2|TRBJ1-1
CASSARLDTEAFF
>TRBV7-9|TRBJ1-1
CASSNPGQGRTEAFF
>TRBV23-1|TRBJ2-7
CASSHTGLVEQYF
>TRBV9|TRBJ2-1
CASSAGTSGRQVVVEQFF
>TRBV28|TRBJ2-7
CASRGRTYEQYF
>TRBV5-1|TRBJ2-1
CASSLEAAEQFF
>TRBV5-1|TRBJ2-3
CASSPSTSGSTDTQYF
>TRBV7-6|TRBJ2-7
CASSLYQGRSYEQYF
>TRBV13|TRBJ2-2
CASSPTSGDTGELFF
>TRBV11-2|TRBJ2-3
CASSPDPRLATDTQYF
>TRBV28|TRBJ1-2
CASSLHYGYTF
>TRBV30|TRBJ2-7
CACPSRQLSYEQYF
>TRBV19|TRBJ2-2
CASKTSLGGHIRELFF
>TRBV11-1|TRBJ2-1
CASSLGLDYNEQFF
>TRBV6-5|TRBJ2-1
CASSGRTIQFF
>TRBV10-3|TRBJ2-5
CAAHSLQETQYF
>TRBV5-6|TRBJ2-1
CASSLPQLAGSYNEQFF
>TRBV9|TRBJ1-5
CASSVGTDHNQPQHF
>TRBV7-9|TRBJ1-5
CASSLGQGGQPQHF
>TRBV25-1|TRBJ2-5
CASSETGLAEETQYF
>TRBV5-4|TRBJ2-3
CASSLGSTSTDTQYF
>TRBV27|TRBJ2-7
CASSYAWAGGIPEQYF
>TRBV2|TRBJ2-1
CASSTGTHNEQFF
>TRBV15|TRBJ2-7
CATEDGNYEQYF
>TRBV6-6|TRBJ2-1
CASSSSGQGIFNEQFF
>TRBV7-3|TRBJ1-1
CASSSLGQGNTEAFF
>TRBV18|TRBJ2-3
CASSPRNRGTDTQYF